The source of this T cell receptor (beta chain) is a study of blood T cell repertoires in COVID-19. This table comes from immunoSEQ multiplex PCR, and its TCRdb copy is limited to in-frame clones, with some not included. The top ten clones hold roughly 7.3% of a sample with around 130,000 clones, roughly 84% of them seen once. Germline CDR1 and CDR2: MNHEY and SVGAGI. This CDR3 has 13 amino acids. With 7 bases clipped from V and 5 bases from J, the junction kept 5 bases outside the gene matches. Sequencing input: peripheral blood. The TCR originated in a human donor in a cohort sampled during active COVID-19. The V and J genes are TRBV6-5 and TRBJ2-7, with TRBD1 identical over 10 bases. CDR3 bases: TGTGCCAGCACCGACAGGGGGCGAAACGAGCAGTACTTC. As protein: CASTDRGRNEQYF.